The rows below give T cell receptor beta chains drawn from one sample of a study of human T cells and chemical hapten exposure. Each CDR3 protein is one row after TCRdb ran MiXCR on the RACE reads. The sample includes 40,000 or so distinct CDR3 sequences, about 10% of them seen just once. Sequenced material: whole blood, taken in connection with sensitization to the hapten diphenylcyclopropenone (DPC). The receptors derive from a man aged 30 to 45 with alopecia areata. Some clones in this sample may be carry-over from other donors' samples. Each CDR3 is given with its conserved first and last residue. Fields, in order: J gene, D gene, clone size, V gene, CDR3 DNA, CDR3 protein. A D gene is named only where the DNA matches it firmly. Size values are once, few and many counts, or a class for expanded clones, and some rows have none.

TRBJ1-1 | TRBD1 | many | TRBV24-1 | TGTGCCACCAAGGGACAGGCAGGAACTGAAGCTTTCTTT | CATKGQAGTEAFF
TRBJ2-1 | NA | NA | TRBV7-9 | TGTGCCAGCAGCTGGGGACCTACCAATGAGCAGTTCTTC | CASSWGPTNEQFF
TRBJ2-1 | TRBD2 | few | TRBV7-3 | TGTGCCAGCAGCTTTAAAGCGGGAGGCCTGAATGAGCAGTTCTTC | CASSFKAGGLNEQFF
TRBJ2-3 | TRBD2 | once | TRBV3-1 | TGTGCCAGCAGCCATCCCTCACTAGCGGGGAGCACAGATACGCAGTATTTT | CASSHPSLAGSTDTQYF
TRBJ2-3 | TRBD1 | many | TRBV29-1 | TGCAGCGTTGAAGGGACAGGGACAGATACGCAGTATTTT | CSVEGTGTDTQYF
TRBJ2-3 | NA | many | TRBV12-3/TRBV12-4 | TGTGCCAGCAGTTTATGGGGCGATACGCAGTATTTT | CASSLWGDTQYF
TRBJ1-1 | NA | few | TRBV12-3/TRBV12-4 | TGTGCCAGCAGGTCGTCCATGAACACTGAAGCTTTCTTT | CASRSSMNTEAFF
TRBJ1-2 | NA | NA | TRBV28 | TGTGCCAGCAGTTCCGGCCCAGCGACGGGAGATGGCTACACCTTC | CASSSGPATGDGYTF
TRBJ2-2 | NA | few | TRBV7-3 | TGTGCCAGCAGCCCATCGACTAGTTTCACCGGGGAGCTGTTTTTT | CASSPSTSFTGELFF
TRBJ2-2 | NA | many | TRBV7-6 | TGTGCCAGCAAGGGGGATTTGGGAGCCGGGGAGCTGTTTTTT | CASKGDLGAGELFF
TRBJ2-1 | TRBD2 | many | TRBV7-3 | TGTGCCAGCAGTCAAACCGGGACTAGGGTTGGGCAGTTCTTC | CASSQTGTRVGQFF
TRBJ2-7 | TRBD1 | many | TRBV29-1 | TGCAGCGTTGGGGGGACAGGGGGAGCCTACGAGCAGTACTTC | CSVGGTGGAYEQYF
TRBJ2-1 | TRBD2 | few | TRBV7-2 | TGTGCCAGCAGCTTAGTACGAGCGGGAAATGAGCAGTTCTTC | CASSLVRAGNEQFF
TRBJ1-1 | NA | many | TRBV18 | TGTGCCAGCTCAGCGACAGGTACTGACACTGAAGCTTTCTTT | CASSATGTDTEAFF
TRBJ1-1 | NA | few | TRBV18 | TGTGCCAGCTCACCAAGTCGACAGGTGAACACTGAAGCTTTCTTT | CASSPSRQVNTEAFF
TRBJ2-3 | NA | many | TRBV11-2 | TGTGCCAGCAGCTTTCGGTGGTTGGCGGGGAGGACAGATACGCAGTATTTT | CASSFRWLAGRTDTQYF
TRBJ1-1 | NA | NA | TRBV5-6 | TGTGCCAGCAGCTTGCTCCGGGGACACACTGAAGCTTTCTTT | CASSLLRGHTEAFF
TRBJ2-1 | NA | NA | TRBV28 | TGTGCCAGCAGTTTAGGCCCACCGGGTGAGCAGTTCTTC | CASSLGPPGEQFF
TRBJ1-5 | NA | NA | TRBV7-8 | TGTGCCAGCAGCTTAATCAGGGGCTTCAATCAGCCCCAGCATTTT | CASSLIRGFNQPQHF
TRBJ1-1 | TRBD1 | few | TRBV29-1 | TGCAGCGTTGAAGTGGGGACAGGTAAAGCTTTCTTT | CSVEVGTGKAFF
TRBJ2-3 | TRBD2 | few | TRBV4-2 | TGTGCCAGCAGCCACCATCGCGGGAGGGGGACTAGCACAGATACGCAGTATTTT | CASSHHRGRGTSTDTQYF
TRBJ2-4 | TRBD2 | many | TRBV11-1 | TGTGCCAGCAGCTTATCTTTCAGCGGGGGGCCGGCGAACATTCAGTACTTC | CASSLSFSGGPANIQYF
TRBJ2-7 | NA | few | TRBV7-9 | TGTGCCAGCAGCAGGGACACCCCCTACGAGCAGTACTTC | CASSRDTPYEQYF
TRBJ2-3 | NA | many | TRBV18 | TGTGCCAGCTCACCACGAGACACAGATACGCAGTATTTT | CASSPRDTDTQYF
TRBJ2-1 | TRBD2 | many | TRBV14 | TGTGCCAGCAGCCATTTTTCCGGGACTAGGCTAAATGAGCAGTTCTTC | CASSHFSGTRLNEQFF
TRBJ1-5 | TRBD1 | NA | TRBV28 | TGTGCCAGCAGGACAGGGGAACAGCCCCAGCATTTT | CASRTGEQPQHF
TRBJ1-4 | TRBD1 | many | TRBV27 | TGTGCCAGCAGTTTTCTACTCCCCCTCCGGGACAGTTATGAAAAACTGTTTTTT | CASSFLLPLRDSYEKLFF
TRBJ2-7 | NA | many | TRBV7-6 | TGTGCCAGCAGCTTAGCGGCAACATCCTACGAGCAGTACTTC | CASSLAATSYEQYF
TRBJ2-1 | NA | many | TRBV6-5 | TGTGCCAGCAGTTACTCTAGCGTTCTCTCCTACAATGAGCAGTTCTTC | CASSYSSVLSYNEQFF
TRBJ1-3 | TRBD1 | many | TRBV10-3 | TGTGCCATCAGCTACAGGGGGGGCTCTGGAAACACCATATATTTT | CAISYRGGSGNTIYF
TRBJ2-3 | TRBD1 | few | TRBV20-1 | TGCTCCCAGCTACAGGGGGGTACGCAGTATTTT | CSQLQGGTQYF
TRBJ2-7 | NA | NA | TRBV5-1 | TGCGCCAGCAGCTTGCCTGGGGACGAGCAGTACTTC | CASSLPGDEQYF
TRBJ1-1 | NA | few | TRBV11-1 | TGTGCCAGCAGCTTGGAGAGTGAAGCTTTCTTT | CASSLESEAFF
TRBJ2-5 | TRBD1 | NA | TRBV7-9 | TGTGCCAGCAGCCAGGGACAGATACAAGAGACCCAGTACTTC | CASSQGQIQETQYF
TRBJ2-7 | NA | many | TRBV3-1 | TGTGCCAGCAGCCAAGGCGACGAGCAGTACTTC | CASSQGDEQYF
TRBJ1-6 | NA | few | TRBV27 | TGTGCCAGCAGTCCGATCAGGCGTTCACCCCTCCACTTT | CASSPIRRSPLHF
TRBJ1-5 | NA | many | TRBV7-9 | TGTGCCAGCAGCTTAACGTTTGGTCAGCCCCAGCATTTT | CASSLTFGQPQHF
TRBJ2-3 | TRBD2 | once | TRBV3-1 | TGTGCCAGCAGCGAGGGACTAGACGTGGTGGCAGATACGCAGTATTTT | CASSEGLDVVADTQYF
TRBJ2-1 | TRBD1 | NA | TRBV29-1 | TGCAGCGTTGATCGGGGGACAGGGGGCAACGAGCAGTTCTTC | CSVDRGTGGNEQFF
TRBJ1-5 | NA | NA | TRBV7-2 | TGTGCCAGCAGCTTAGGATACGGGAATCAGCCCCAGCATTTT | CASSLGYGNQPQHF
TRBJ1-6 | TRBD1 | many | TRBV14 | TGTGCCAGCAGCCGACAGGGAAGAGGGATATTGAATTCACCCCTCCACTTT | CASSRQGRGILNSPLHF
TRBJ2-3 | NA | many | TRBV10-3 | TGTGCCATCAGTGGAGGGGGATCGAGCACAGATACGCAGTATTTT | CAISGGGSSTDTQYF
TRBJ1-5 | NA | NA | TRBV4-1 | TGCGCCAGCAGCCAAGGACAGATAGGCAATCAGCCCCAGCATTTT | CASSQGQIGNQPQHF
TRBJ2-7 | NA | NA | TRBV21-1 | TGTGCCAGCAGCAAACCCCGCAAGAGCTCCTACGAGCAGTACTTC | CASSKPRKSSYEQYF
TRBJ1-6 | NA | few | TRBV20-1 | TGCAGTGCTACCCAGGGATTCTCCTATAATTCACCCCTCCACTTT | CSATQGFSYNSPLHF